The following is a T cell receptor beta chain sequence with its context. Its antigen is still unknown. Germline-derived CDR1 and CDR2 are SGHKS and YYEKEE (reference sequence). V trimming: 4 bases; J trimming: 3 bases; junction bases outside the gene matches: 9. The CDR3 runs 15 residues. The protocol was immunoSEQ multiplex PCR, while the TCRdb copy is restricted to in-frame clones and leaves out a portion. The sample holds more than 110,000 clones, about 83% seen once. This record comes from a study of cytomegalovirus exposure and HLA in healthy donors. Study-level points and caveats: Investigators reported 150 to 200 TCR beta chains as tied to cytomegalovirus.

The sequencing sample was made of PBMCs. The origin of this receptor is a woman aged 25 to 39 in good health and CMV-seronegative. J is TRBJ2-7 and V is TRBV5-5, with 8 positions matching TRBD1. The CDR3 DNA sequence: TGTGCCAGCAGCCCGCTCCCAGACAGGGGCTACGAGCAGTACTTC. Protein: CASSPLPDRGYEQYF.